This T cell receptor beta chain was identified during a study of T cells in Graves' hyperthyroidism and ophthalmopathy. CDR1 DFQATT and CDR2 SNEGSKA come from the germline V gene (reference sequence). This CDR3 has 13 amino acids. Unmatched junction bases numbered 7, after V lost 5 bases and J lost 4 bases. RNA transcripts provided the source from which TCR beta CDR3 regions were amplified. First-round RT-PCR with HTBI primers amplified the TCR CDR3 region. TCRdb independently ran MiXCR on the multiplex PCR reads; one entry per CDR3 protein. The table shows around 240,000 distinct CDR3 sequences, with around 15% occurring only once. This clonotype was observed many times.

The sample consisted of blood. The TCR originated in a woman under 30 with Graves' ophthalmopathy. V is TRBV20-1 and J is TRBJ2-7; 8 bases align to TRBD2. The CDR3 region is CSASSGYTYEQYF. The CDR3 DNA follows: TGCAGTGCTTCTAGCGGGTATACGTACGAGCAGTACTTC.